This T cell receptor beta chain came from a study of neurological immune-mediated disorders. Study-wide points: While HTLV-1-associated myelopathy showed the greatest TCR clonal expansion, multiple sclerosis showed the least, falling below healthy controls.

Each TCR transcript was tagged with a 10-nucleotide random UMI during 5'RACE. Every sequencing run generated in excess of 180 million TCR-beta sequences. These sequences covered 15-18 subjects. TCRdb ran MiXCR on the 5' RACE reads and lists one entry per CDR3 protein. The table lists under 85,000 distinct CDR3 sequences, about 14% of them singletons. V was clipped by 6 bases and J by 10 bases, with 13 bases between them. The CDR3 runs to 12 residues. Germline V gives CDR1 MDHEN, CDR2 SYDVKM. This clonotype was counted ten times or more. No antigen is known for it. Libraries used 2 million unsorted PBMCs kept frozen in RNAlater.

This chain uses TRBV28 with TRBJ2-1; TRBD2 might be the D (5 bases). What was sequenced was PBMCs. This TCR was sampled from a woman between 45 and 60 years old in good health. The DNA for the CDR3 is TGTGCCAGCAGGCAAAGTTCGGGAGAGCAGTTCTTC. Protein: CASRQSSGEQFF.